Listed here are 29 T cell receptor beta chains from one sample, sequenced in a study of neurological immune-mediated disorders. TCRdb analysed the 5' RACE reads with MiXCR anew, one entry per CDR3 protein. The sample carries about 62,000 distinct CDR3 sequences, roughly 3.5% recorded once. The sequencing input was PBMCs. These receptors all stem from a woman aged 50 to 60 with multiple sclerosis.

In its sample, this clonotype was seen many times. The CDR3 reads CASSFGQYNTEAFF. Here the CDR3 DNA reads TGTGCCAGCAGCTTCGGACAGTACAACACTGAAGCTTTCTTT. The chain uses TRBV7-9 and TRBJ1-1; maybe TRBD1 (6 bases). Germline lookup yields CDR1 SEHNR and CDR2 FQNEAQ (reference sequence). V was shortened by 3 bases and J by 2 bases, with 10 bases between the two germline ends. The CDR3 runs to 14 residues.

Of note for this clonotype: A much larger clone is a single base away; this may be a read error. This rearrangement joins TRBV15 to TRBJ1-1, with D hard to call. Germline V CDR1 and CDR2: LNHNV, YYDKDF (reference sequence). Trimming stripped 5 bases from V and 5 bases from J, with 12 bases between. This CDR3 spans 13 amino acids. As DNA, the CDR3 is TGTGCCACCAGCTACGCTACGGGAACTGAAGCTTTCTTT. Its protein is CATSYATGTEAFF.

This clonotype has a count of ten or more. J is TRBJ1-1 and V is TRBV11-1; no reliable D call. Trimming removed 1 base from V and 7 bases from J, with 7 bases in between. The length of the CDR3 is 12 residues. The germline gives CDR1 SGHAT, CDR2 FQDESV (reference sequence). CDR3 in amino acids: CASSLGKSEAFF. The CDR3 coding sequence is TGTGCCAGCAGCTTAGGGAAGAGTGAAGCTTTCTTT.

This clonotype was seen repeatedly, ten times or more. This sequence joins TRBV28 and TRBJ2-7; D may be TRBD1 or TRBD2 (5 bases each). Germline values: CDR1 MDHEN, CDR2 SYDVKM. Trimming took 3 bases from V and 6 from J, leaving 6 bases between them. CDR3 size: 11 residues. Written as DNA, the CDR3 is TGTGCCAGCAGTTTTGGGGGCGAGCAGTACTTC. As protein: CASSFGGEQYF.

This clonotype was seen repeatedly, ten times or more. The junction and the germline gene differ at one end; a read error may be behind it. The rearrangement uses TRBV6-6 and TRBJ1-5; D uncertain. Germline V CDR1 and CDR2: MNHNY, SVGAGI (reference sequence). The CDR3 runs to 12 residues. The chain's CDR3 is CASTLSNQPQNF. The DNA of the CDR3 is TGTGCCAGCACCCTTAGCAATCAGCCCCAGAATTTT.

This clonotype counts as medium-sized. The CDR3 region has the DNA TGCAGTGCTAGAGATTCTAGCGGACTATACAATGAGCAGTTCTTC. This encodes CSARDSSGLYNEQFF. V usage is TRBV20-1 and J usage is TRBJ2-1, with TRBD2 identical over 7 bases. The V gene end was trimmed by 0 bases and the J gene end by 4 bases; junction bases not matched to a gene: 6. CDR3 size: 15 residues. Germline CDR1 is DFQATT and CDR2 is SNEGSKA (reference sequence).

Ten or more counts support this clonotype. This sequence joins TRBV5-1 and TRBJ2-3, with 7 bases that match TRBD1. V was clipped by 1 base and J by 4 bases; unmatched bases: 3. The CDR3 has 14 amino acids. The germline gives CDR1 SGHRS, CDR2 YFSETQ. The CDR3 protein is CASSLQQGADTQYF. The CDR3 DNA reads TGCGCCAGCAGCTTGCAGCAGGGGGCAGATACGCAGTATTTT.

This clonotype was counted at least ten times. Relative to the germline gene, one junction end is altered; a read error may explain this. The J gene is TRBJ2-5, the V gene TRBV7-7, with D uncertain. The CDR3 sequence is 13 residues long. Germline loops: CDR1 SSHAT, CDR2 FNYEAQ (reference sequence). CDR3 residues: CASSLLLGETQYF. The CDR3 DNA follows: TGTGCTAGCAGCTTACTCCTGGGGGAGACCCAGTACTTC.

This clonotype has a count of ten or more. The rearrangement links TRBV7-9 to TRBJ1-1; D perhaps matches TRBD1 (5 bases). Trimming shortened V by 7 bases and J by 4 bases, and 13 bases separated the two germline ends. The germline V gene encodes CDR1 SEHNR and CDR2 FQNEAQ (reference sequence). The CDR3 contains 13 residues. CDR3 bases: TGTGCCAGCACCCGCTCCGGGGGCACTGAAGCTTTCTTT. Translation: CASTRSGGTEAFF.

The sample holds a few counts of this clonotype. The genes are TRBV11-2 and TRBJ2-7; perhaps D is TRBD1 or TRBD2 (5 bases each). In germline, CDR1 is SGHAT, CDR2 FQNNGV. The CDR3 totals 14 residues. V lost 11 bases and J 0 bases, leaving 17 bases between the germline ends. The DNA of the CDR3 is TGTGCCGGGACCCCGTGGGTGAGCTCCTACGAGCAGTACTTC. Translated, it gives CAGTPWVSSYEQYF.

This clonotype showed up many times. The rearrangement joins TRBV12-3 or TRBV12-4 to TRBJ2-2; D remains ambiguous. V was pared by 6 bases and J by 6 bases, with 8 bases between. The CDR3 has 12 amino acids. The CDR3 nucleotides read TGTGCCAGCAGCTTCCCACCCGGGGAGCTGTTTTTT. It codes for CASSFPPGELFF.

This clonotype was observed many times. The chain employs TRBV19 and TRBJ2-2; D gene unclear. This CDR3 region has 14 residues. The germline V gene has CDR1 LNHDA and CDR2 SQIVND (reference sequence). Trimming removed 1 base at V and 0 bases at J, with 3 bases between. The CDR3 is CASSIGPNTGELFF. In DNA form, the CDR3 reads TGTGCCAGTAGTATAGGGCCGAACACCGGGGAGCTGTTTTTT.

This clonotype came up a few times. The CDR3 nucleotides are TGTGCCAGCAGCGTAGATCCCCTAGCTAGGGATGAGCAGTTCTTC. Residues: CASSVDPLARDEQFF. V and J are TRBV9 and TRBJ2-1, with TRBD2 as a possible D gene (5 bases). The V gene's germline CDR1 is SGDLS and CDR2 YYNGEE. Deletions cut 0 bases from V and 8 bases from J, with 15 bases between. CDR3 length: 15 residues.

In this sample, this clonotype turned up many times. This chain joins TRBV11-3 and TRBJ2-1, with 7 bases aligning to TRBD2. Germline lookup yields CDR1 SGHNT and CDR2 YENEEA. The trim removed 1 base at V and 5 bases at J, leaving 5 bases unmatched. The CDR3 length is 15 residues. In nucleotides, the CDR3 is TGTGCCAGCAGCTTAGTAGCGGGTGGGGACAATGAGCAGTTCTTC. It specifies CASSLVAGGDNEQFF.

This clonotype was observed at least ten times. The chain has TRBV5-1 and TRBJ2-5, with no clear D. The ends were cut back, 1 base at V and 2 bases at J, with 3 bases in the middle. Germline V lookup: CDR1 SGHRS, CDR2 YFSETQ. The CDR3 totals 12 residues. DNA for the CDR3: TGCGCCAGCAGCTTGAAACAAGAGACCCAGTACTTC. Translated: CASSLKQETQYF.

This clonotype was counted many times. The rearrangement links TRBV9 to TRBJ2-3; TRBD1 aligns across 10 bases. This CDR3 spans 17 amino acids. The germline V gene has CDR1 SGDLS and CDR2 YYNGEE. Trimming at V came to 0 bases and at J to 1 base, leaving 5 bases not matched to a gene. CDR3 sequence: CASSVGPGTGGTDTQYF. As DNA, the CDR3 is TGTGCCAGCAGCGTAGGACCCGGGACAGGGGGCACAGATACGCAGTATTTT. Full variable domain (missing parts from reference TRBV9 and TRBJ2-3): DSGVTQTPKHLITATGQRVTLRCSPRSGDLSVYWYQQSLDQGLQFLIQYYNGEERAKGNILERFSAQQFPDLHSELNLSSLELGDSALYFCASSVGPGTGGTDTQYFGPGTRLTVL.

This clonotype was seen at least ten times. Here the CDR3 DNA reads TGTGCCAGCAGCTTAGGGACTAGGGGACGCGGGGAGCTGTTTTTT. Amino acids: CASSLGTRGRGELFF. The chain has TRBV7-2 and TRBJ2-2; 7 bases map to TRBD2. J was trimmed by 7 bases and V by 1 base; bases with no gene match: 6. The V gene's germline CDR1 is SGHTA and CDR2 FQGNSA. The CDR3 sequence is 15 residues long.

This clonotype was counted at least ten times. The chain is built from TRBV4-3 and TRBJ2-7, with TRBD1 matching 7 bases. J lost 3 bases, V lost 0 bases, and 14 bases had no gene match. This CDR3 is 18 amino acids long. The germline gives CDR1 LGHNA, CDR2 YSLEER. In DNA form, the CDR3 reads TGCGCCAGCAGCCAAGATCTATCCCCTTGGACAGGAGGCTACGAGCAGTACTTC. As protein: CASSQDLSPWTGGYEQYF.

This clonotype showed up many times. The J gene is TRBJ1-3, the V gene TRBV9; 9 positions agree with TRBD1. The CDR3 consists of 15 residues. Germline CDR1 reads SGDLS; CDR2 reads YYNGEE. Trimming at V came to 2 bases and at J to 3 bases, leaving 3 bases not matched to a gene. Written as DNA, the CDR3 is TGTGCCAGCAGCGTCGGGGACAGGGATGGAAACACCATATATTTT. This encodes CASSVGDRDGNTIYF.

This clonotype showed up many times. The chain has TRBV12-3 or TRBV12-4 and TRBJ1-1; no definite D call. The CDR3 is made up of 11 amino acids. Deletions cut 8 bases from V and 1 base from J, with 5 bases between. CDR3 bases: TGTGCCAGCGCCGGGAACACTGAAGCTTTCTTT. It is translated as CASAGNTEAFF.

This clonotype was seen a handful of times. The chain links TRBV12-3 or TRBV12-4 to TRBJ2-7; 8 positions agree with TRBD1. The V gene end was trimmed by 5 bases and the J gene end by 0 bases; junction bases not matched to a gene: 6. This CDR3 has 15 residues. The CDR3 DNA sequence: TGTGCCAGCAGTGCAGACAGGGGCCCCTCCTACGAGCAGTACTTC. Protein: CASSADRGPSYEQYF.

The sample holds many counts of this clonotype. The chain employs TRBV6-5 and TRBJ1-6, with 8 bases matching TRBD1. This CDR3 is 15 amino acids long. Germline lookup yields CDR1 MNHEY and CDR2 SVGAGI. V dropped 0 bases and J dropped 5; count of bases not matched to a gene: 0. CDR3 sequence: CASSYSDRDNSPLHF. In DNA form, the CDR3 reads TGTGCCAGCAGTTACTCGGACAGGGATAATTCACCCCTCCACTTT.

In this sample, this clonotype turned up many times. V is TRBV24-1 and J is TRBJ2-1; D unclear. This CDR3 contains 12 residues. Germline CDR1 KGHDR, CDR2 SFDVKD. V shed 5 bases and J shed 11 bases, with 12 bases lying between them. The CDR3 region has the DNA TGTGCCACCAGTGTCCGCCGGGCCCAGCAGTTCTTC. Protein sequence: CATSVRRAQQFF.

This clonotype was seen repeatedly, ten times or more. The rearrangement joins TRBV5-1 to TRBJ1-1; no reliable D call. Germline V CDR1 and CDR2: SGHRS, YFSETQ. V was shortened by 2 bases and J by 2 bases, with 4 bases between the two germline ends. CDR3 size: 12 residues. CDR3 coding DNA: TGCGCCAGCAGCTTAAGAAACACTGAAGCTTTCTTT. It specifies CASSLRNTEAFF.

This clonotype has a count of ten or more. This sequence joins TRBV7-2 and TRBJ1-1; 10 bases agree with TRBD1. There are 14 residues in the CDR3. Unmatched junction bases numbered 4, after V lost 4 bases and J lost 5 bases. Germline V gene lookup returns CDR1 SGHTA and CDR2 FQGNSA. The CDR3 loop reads CASSSRQGATEAFF. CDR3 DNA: TGTGCCAGCAGCTCAAGACAGGGGGCAACTGAAGCTTTCTTT.

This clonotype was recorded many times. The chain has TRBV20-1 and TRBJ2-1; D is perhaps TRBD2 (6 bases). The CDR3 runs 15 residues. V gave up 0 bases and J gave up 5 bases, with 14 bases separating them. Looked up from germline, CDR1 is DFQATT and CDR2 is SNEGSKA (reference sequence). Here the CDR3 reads CSARDLISGDNEQFF. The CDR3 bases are TGCAGTGCTAGAGATCTAATTTCGGGGGACAATGAGCAGTTCTTC.

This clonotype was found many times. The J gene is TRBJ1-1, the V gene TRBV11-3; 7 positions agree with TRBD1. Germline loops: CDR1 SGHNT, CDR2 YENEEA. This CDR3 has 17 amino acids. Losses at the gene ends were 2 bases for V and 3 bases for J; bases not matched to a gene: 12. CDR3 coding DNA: TGTGCCAGCAGCTTACGGATGGAGGGGGCTTCGGACACTGAAGCTTTCTTT. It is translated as CASSLRMEGASDTEAFF. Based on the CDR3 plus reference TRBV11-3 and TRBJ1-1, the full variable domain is EAGVVQSPRYKIIEKKQPVAFWCNPISGHNTLYWYLQNLGQGPELLIRYENEEAVDDSQLPKDRFSAERLKGVDSTLKIQPAELGDSAVYLCASSLRMEGASDTEAFFGQGTRLTVV.

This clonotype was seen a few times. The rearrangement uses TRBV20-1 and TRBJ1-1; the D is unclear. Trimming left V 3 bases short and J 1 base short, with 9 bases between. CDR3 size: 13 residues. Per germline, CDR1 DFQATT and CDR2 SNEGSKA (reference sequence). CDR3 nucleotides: TGCAGTGCTAGTGACAACCCGAACACTGAAGCTTTCTTT. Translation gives CSASDNPNTEAFF.

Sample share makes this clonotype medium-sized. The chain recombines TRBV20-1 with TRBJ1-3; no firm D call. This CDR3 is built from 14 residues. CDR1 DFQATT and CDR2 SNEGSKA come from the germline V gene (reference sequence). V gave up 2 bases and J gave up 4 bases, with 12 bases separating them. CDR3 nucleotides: TGCAGTGCTAGACCGGGCCCGGGAGGAAACACCATATATTTT. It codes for CSARPGPGGNTIYF.